The rows below give T cell receptor beta chains drawn from one sample of a study of blood T cell repertoires in COVID-19. Measured with immunoSEQ multiplex PCR; TCRdb has only the in-frame clones, and not every one. The sample lists about 270,000 clones; about 90% were seen once. The material sequenced was peripheral blood. Receptors originate from a person under 35 with COVID-19, enrolled during active disease. Both conserved end residues are part of each CDR3. D genes are given only for firm matches. The size of a clone is reported for some rows only, either as once, few or many, or as a class for expanded clones.

J | D | V | size | DNA | CDR3
TRBJ1-1 | - | TRBV6-6 | once | TGTGCCAGCAGTCCTCCTTCAGGGGACACTGAAGCTTTCTTT | CASSPPSGDTEAFF
TRBJ2-2 | - | TRBV9 | - | TGTGCCAGCACGCGGGATACCGGGGAGCTGTTTTTT | CASTRDTGELFF
TRBJ1-1 | - | TRBV18 | - | TGTGCCAGCTCACCAGGGGTCTTACAGGGAAGGGGCACTGAAGCTTTCTTT | CASSPGVLQGRGTEAFF
TRBJ2-1 | TRBD2 | TRBV11-2 | - | TGTGCCAGCAGCTTAAGCCTCATTTGGGTAGCGGGTTACAATGAGCAGTTCTTC | CASSLSLIWVAGYNEQFF
TRBJ2-7 | TRBD2 | TRBV24-1 | - | TGTGCCACCAGTGATTGGGGGGGCGAGCAGTACTTC | CATSDWGGEQYF
TRBJ2-1 | - | TRBV2 | - | TGTGCCAGCACTGGGGAGTACAATGAGCAGTTCTTC | CASTGEYNEQFF
TRBJ2-1 | TRBD1 | TRBV6-2/TRBV6-3 | - | TGTGCCAGCAGTGGGAACAGGGGGCGCAGAGGATCTGAGCAGTTCTTC | CASSGNRGRRGSEQFF
TRBJ1-6 | - | TRBV7-2 | - | TGTGCCAGCAGCTGGGCCCCAGGGCCTCAGAACCTCCACTTT | CASSWAPGPQNLHF
TRBJ2-7 | - | TRBV5-5 | - | TGTGCCAGCAGCCAGTCCAGCGGAACCTACGAGCAGTACTTC | CASSQSSGTYEQYF
TRBJ1-1 | - | TRBV28 | - | TGTGCCAGCAGAGACAGCCCCAACACTGAAGCTTTCTTT | CASRDSPNTEAFF
TRBJ2-7 | TRBD2 | TRBV4-1 | - | TGCGCCAGCAGCCAAGAGTCTAGCGGGGCCTACGAGCAGTACTTC | CASSQESSGAYEQYF
TRBJ1-2 | - | TRBV6-5 | - | TGTGCCAGCAGAACACTACAGGGAGAATACTATGGCTACACCTTC | CASRTLQGEYYGYTF
TRBJ1-2 | TRBD1 | TRBV7-9 | few | TGTGCCAGCAGCCACGCGCAGACAGGGCTTTCCACCTTC | CASSHAQTGLSTF
TRBJ1-4 | - | TRBV9 | few | TGTGCCAGCAGCGTAGGGCAGAATGAAAAACTGTTTTTT | CASSVGQNEKLFF
TRBJ1-2 | TRBD1 | TRBV7-9 | - | TGTGCCAGCAGCTTAGTGGGACAGGGCGCGAGCGGCTACACCTTC | CASSLVGQGASGYTF
TRBJ2-5 | - | TRBV18 | - | TGTGCCAGCTCCCTCAATAGGGTGGGGGCGCAAGAGACCCAGTACTTC | CASSLNRVGAQETQYF
TRBJ2-1 | - | TRBV24-1 | - | TGTGCCACCAGTGATCCCTCTTTCAATGAGCAGTTCTTC | CATSDPSFNEQFF
TRBJ2-5 | TRBD1 | TRBV18 | - | TGTGCCAGCTCATGGACAGGGTTCGAGACCCAGTACTTC | CASSWTGFETQYF
TRBJ1-5 | - | TRBV27 | - | TGTGCCAGCAGTTTTGCGGGTCTCAATCAGCCCCAGCATTTT | CASSFAGLNQPQHF
TRBJ1-2 | - | TRBV6-4 | few | TGTGCCAGCAGTGACAGGGGCTATGGCTACACCTTC | CASSDRGYGYTF
TRBJ1-6 | - | TRBV6-5 | - | TGTGCCAGCAGACCCCCGGAGGGGTGGAATTCACCCCTCCACTTT | CASRPPEGWNSPLHF
TRBJ2-3 | TRBD2 | TRBV18 | - | TGTGCCAGCTCACAGACTAGCGTGACAGATACGCAGTATTTT | CASSQTSVTDTQYF
TRBJ1-1 | - | TRBV28 | - | TGTGCCAGCACCCCAAGGGAGGTACTCGGCACTGAAGCTTTCTTT | CASTPREVLGTEAFF
TRBJ1-4 | - | TRBV27 | - | TGTGCCAGCAGTATGTCCCAGGGGTCCTATGAAAAACTGTTTTTT | CASSMSQGSYEKLFF
TRBJ1-2 | TRBD1 | TRBV19 | once | TGTGCCAGTACGGACAGGGTTTATGGCTACACCTTC | CASTDRVYGYTF
TRBJ2-7 | TRBD1 | TRBV5-1 | few | TGCGCCAGTTGTCGGGTAGGGACAGAATTCTCCTACGAGCAGTACTTC | CASCRVGTEFSYEQYF